The present TCR beta chain was sequenced within a study of cytomegalovirus exposure and HLA in healthy donors. V dropped 0 bases and J dropped 5 bases, with 10 bases sitting between them. The CDR3 has 14 residues. Germline CDR1 and CDR2: MNHEY and SVGAGI. With 60 Vbeta and 13 Jbeta primers, the PCR was carried out. Sequencing was performed with immunoSEQ multiplex PCR; in TCRdb, only in-frame clones are kept and a portion is missing. The data contain about 100,000 clones, roughly 74% of them singletons. Sequenced: PBMCs. The source of this sequence is a woman aged 40 to 55 in good health and CMV-seronegative. The rearrangement uses TRBV6-5 and TRBJ2-5; D remains unclear. CDR3 sequence (DNA): TGTGCCAGCAGTTACTCGCGGAACGGGGAGACCCAGTACTTC. Its translation is CASSYSRNGETQYF.